The 24 T cell receptor beta chains reported below all come from one sample, sequenced in a study of control samples from healthy donors and cancer patients. Produced via immunoSEQ multiplex PCR; TCRdb's table is partial and in-frame only. This table has around 59,000 clones, roughly 90% appearing once. The sequencing input was PBMCs. The receptors here all came from a man aged 40-50 years with colorectal cancer.

V and J are TRBV19 and TRBJ2-3, with 8 positions matching TRBD1. V gave up 5 bases and J gave up 0 bases; unmatched junction bases: 4. This CDR3 region has 15 residues. From germline, CDR1 is LNHDA and CDR2 SQIVND (reference sequence). The CDR3 here is CASSPGTGSTDTQYF. The CDR3 DNA follows: TGTGCCAGTAGTCCCGGGACAGGAAGCACAGATACGCAGTATTTT.

CDR3 amino acids: CASSRYRAGEQYF. CDR3 in DNA: TGTGCCAGCAGCCGATACCGGGCTGGCGAGCAGTACTTC. This rearrangement joins TRBV7-8 to TRBJ2-7; the D is unclear. CDR3 length: 13 residues. V was trimmed by 5 bases and J by 6 bases, leaving 14 bases between them. CDR1 is SGHVS and CDR2 is FQNEAQ in the germline V gene.

V is TRBV19 and J is TRBJ2-2; D unclear. Looked up from germline, CDR1 is LNHDA and CDR2 is SQIVND (reference sequence). V gave up 5 bases and J gave up 6 bases, with 10 bases separating them. The CDR3 extends over 13 amino acids. This chain's CDR3 is CASSEQMAGELFF. CDR3 nucleotide sequence: TGTGCCAGTAGTGAGCAGATGGCCGGGGAGCTGTTTTTT.

This chain links TRBV14 with TRBJ2-7; 9 bases match TRBD2. Germline CDR1 reads SGHDN; CDR2 reads FVKESK. V was clipped by 1 base and J by 6 bases; unmatched bases: 7. The CDR3 runs to 15 residues. The CDR3 protein is CASSQGLAGKGEQYF. As DNA, the CDR3 is TGTGCCAGCAGCCAAGGTCTAGCGGGAAAAGGCGAGCAGTACTTC.

The rearrangement uses TRBV2 and TRBJ1-6; 7 bases line up with TRBD1. Germline V lookup: CDR1 SNHLY, CDR2 FYNNEI. The CDR3 consists of 15 residues. The ends lost 4 bases at V and 7 bases at J; junction bases unmatched: 7. The CDR3 coding sequence is TGTGCCAGCAGTGGGGGACAGCCATCCAATTCACCCCTCCACTTT. Its protein is CASSGGQPSNSPLHF.

This chain joins TRBV18 and TRBJ2-3; D call uncertain. V shed 3 bases and J shed 4 bases, with 11 bases lying between them. CDR1 KGHSH and CDR2 LQKENI come from the germline V gene. The CDR3 is 14 amino acids. The CDR3 sequence: CASSPKERPDTQYF. CDR3 nucleotide sequence: TGTGCCAGCTCACCCAAGGAGAGGCCAGATACGCAGTATTTT.

The chain couples TRBV4-3 to TRBJ1-4; weak D call: TRBD1 (5 bases). Germline CDR1 LGHNA, CDR2 YSLEER. V lost 8 bases and J 4 bases, leaving 11 bases between the germline ends. The CDR3 has 13 amino acids. The CDR3 region has the DNA TGCGCCAGCGCACCGGGACTTAATGAAAAACTGTTTTTT. It codes for CASAPGLNEKLFF.

The chain recombines TRBV9 with TRBJ1-2, with D possibly being TRBD1 (5 bases). Germline assignment: CDR1 SGDLS and CDR2 YYNGEE. The CDR3 length is 12 residues. V was clipped by 2 bases and J by 7 bases, with 9 bases between them. The CDR3 DNA reads as TGTGCCAGCAGCGTCAGGGATGGTGGCTACACCTTC. Its protein product is CASSVRDGGYTF.

This chain uses TRBV25-1 with TRBJ1-2; possible D gene TRBD1, 5 bases. The CDR3 extends over 13 amino acids. Germline V gene sequence: CDR1 MGHDK, CDR2 SYGVNS. Trimming took off 4 bases at V and 7 bases at J, with 13 bases between the two ends. The CDR3 loop reads CASSAPGRAGYTF. The DNA of the CDR3 is TGTGCCAGCAGTGCCCCGGGCAGGGCTGGCTACACCTTC.

This rearrangement joins TRBV7-9 to TRBJ2-1; D unresolved. The CDR3 contains 13 residues. Trimming took off 5 bases at V and 7 bases at J, with 12 bases between the two ends. Per the germline V gene, CDR1 is SEHNR and CDR2 is FQNEAQ (reference sequence). The CDR3 region has the DNA TGTGCCAGCAGCCGACCGGTAAGGAATGAGCAGTTCTTC. It encodes CASSRPVRNEQFF.

The chain is built from TRBV5-1 and TRBJ2-7; D remains unclear. The CDR3 runs 13 residues. The germline V gene encodes CDR1 SGHRS and CDR2 YFSETQ. Trimming left V 2 bases short and J 1 base short, with 7 bases between. The DNA of the CDR3 is TGCGCCAGCAGCTTTAACCCGTCCTACGAGCAGTACTTC. This encodes CASSFNPSYEQYF.

In this sample, this clone turned up a few times. The chain combines TRBV4-1 with TRBJ1-2; D remains unclear. CDR1 and CDR2 from the germline V gene are MGHRA and YSYEKL. The CDR3 contains 13 residues. Trimming left V 4 bases short and J 5 bases short, with 11 bases between. CDR3 sequence: CASSPDIAYGYTF. CDR3 sequence (DNA): TGCGCCAGCAGCCCAGACATCGCATATGGCTACACCTTC.

This chain uses TRBV5-1 with TRBJ1-3; no reliable D call. Germline CDR1 and CDR2: SGHRS and YFSETQ. V was clipped by 0 bases and J by 0 bases, with 4 bases between them. This CDR3 has 14 amino acids. CDR3 protein: CASSLDNSGNTIYF. The CDR3 nucleotides are TGCGCCAGCAGCTTGGACAACTCTGGAAACACCATATATTTT.

V usage is TRBV4-3 and J usage is TRBJ2-1; 7 nucleotides align to TRBD1. The J segment lost 4 bases and the V segment lost 4 bases, leaving 7 bases of the junction unmatched. The CDR3 length is 15 residues. CDR1 is LGHNA, CDR2 YSLEER, per germline. CDR3: CASSLGTDPYNEQFF. Written as DNA, the CDR3 is TGCGCCAGCAGCCTTGGGACAGATCCTTACAATGAGCAGTTCTTC.

This sequence joins TRBV6-5 and TRBJ1-2; the D gene is possibly TRBD1 (5 bases). This CDR3 has 15 amino acids. Germline CDR1 reads MNHEY; CDR2 reads SVGAGI. Trimming took off 5 bases at V and 1 base at J, with 14 bases between the two ends. CDR3 region: CASSTRTRNNYGYTF. CDR3 in DNA: TGTGCCAGCAGTACCCGGACACGGAATAACTATGGCTACACCTTC.

The gene calls are TRBV18 and TRBJ2-5; TRBD2 aligns across 11 bases. The J segment lost 4 bases and the V segment lost 11 bases, leaving 9 bases of the junction unmatched. Germline lookup yields CDR1 KGHSH and CDR2 LQKENI. The CDR3 length is 14 residues. DNA for the CDR3: TGTGCCGCCTCGACTAGCGGGGTTGCAGAGACCCAGTACTTC. The encoded protein is CAASTSGVAETQYF.

The count of this clone is one. The chain has TRBV9 and TRBJ2-1, with 8 bases lining up with TRBD1. The V gene's germline CDR1 is SGDLS and CDR2 YYNGEE. V gave up 2 bases and J gave up 6 bases; unmatched junction bases: 7. The CDR3 covers 15 residues. The CDR3 spells CASSVQDRGSNEQFF. In DNA, the CDR3 is TGTGCCAGCAGCGTCCAAGACAGGGGAAGCAATGAGCAGTTCTTC. Based on the CDR3 plus reference TRBV9 and TRBJ2-1, the full variable domain is DSGVTQTPKHLITATGQRVTLRCSPRSGDLSVYWYQQSLDQGLQFLIQYYNGEERAKGNILERFSAQQFPDLHSELNLSSLELGDSALYFCASSVQDRGSNEQFFGPGTRLTVL.

This clone was recorded only once. The chain is built from TRBV3-1 (or the pseudogene TRBV3-2) and TRBJ1-5; unclear D gene. Trimming removed 2 bases from V and 0 bases from J, with 2 bases in between. The germline CDR1 and CDR2 sequences are LGHDT and YNNKEL (reference sequence). The CDR3 is made up of 13 amino acids. The CDR3 coding sequence is TGTGCCAGCAGCCAAAATAGCAATCAGCCCCAGCATTTT. Translated: CASSQNSNQPQHF.

The chain combines TRBV29-1 with TRBJ2-3; TRBD2 matches at 11 bases. The junction had 7 bases not matched to a gene; V was cut back by 6 bases and J by 2 bases. Germline CDR1 is SQVTM and CDR2 is ANQGSEA. The CDR3 sequence is 15 residues long. DNA of the CDR3: TGCAGCGTCGGCCCTAGCGGGGGGATCACAGATACGCAGTATTTT. Translating gives CSVGPSGGITDTQYF.

The rearrangement joins TRBV5-1 to TRBJ2-7; D uncertain. Per the germline V gene, CDR1 is SGHRS and CDR2 is YFSETQ. This CDR3 has 17 amino acids. Trimming left V 0 bases short and J 3 bases short, with 19 bases between. For the CDR3, the DNA is TGCGCCAGCAGCTTGGGAGTGAGTGGGATACCCCTCTACGAGCAGTACTTC. Translating gives CASSLGVSGIPLYEQYF.

The genes are TRBV7-3 and TRBJ2-7, with 8 bases matching TRBD1. In germline, CDR1 is SGHTA, CDR2 FQGTGA. The V segment lost 5 bases and the J segment 1 base; nucleotides outside the gene matches: 7. This CDR3 region has 15 residues. The CDR3 nucleotides read TGTGCCAGCAGCAAAGCCGGACAGGGTTCCTACGAGCAGTACTTC. Translation: CASSKAGQGSYEQYF.

The J gene is TRBJ2-3, the V gene TRBV4-1; 9 bases line up with TRBD2. J gave up 1 base and V 0 bases, and 8 bases lay outside the gene matches. This CDR3 contains 18 residues. Germline V CDR1 and CDR2: MGHRA, YSYEKL. The CDR3 bases are TGCGCCAGCAGCCAAGACCTAGCGGGGAGCTACGGCACAGATACGCAGTATTTT. Its protein product is CASSQDLAGSYGTDTQYF.

This clone occurred a few times. The rearrangement uses TRBV7-2 and TRBJ1-3, with 7 positions matching TRBD1. The V gene's germline CDR1 is SGHTA and CDR2 FQGNSA. The CDR3 runs 16 residues. Trimming took 5 bases from V and 1 from J; bases not matched to a gene: 8. The CDR3 bases are TGTGCCAGCAGCCCCTTGACAGGGCAGTCTGGAAACACCATATATTTT. This codes for CASSPLTGQSGNTIYF.

The V call is TRBV4-1, the J call TRBJ1-2, with D unclear. CDR3 length: 15 residues. The V end lost 0 bases, the J end lost 4 bases, and 12 bases lay between the germline ends. Germline V CDR1 and CDR2: MGHRA, YSYEKL. The CDR3, as DNA: TGCGCCAGCAGCCAAGAGGAGGGTTGGCTCTATGGCTACACCTTC. This translates into CASSQEEGWLYGYTF.